This T cell receptor (beta chain) was sequenced during a study of cytomegalovirus exposure and HLA in healthy donors. Study information: Drawn from HLA-typed donors, 83 million or so unique TCRs were held in an early data release. Among approximately 390 genotyped donors, roughly 81% fell in the Caucasian-associated ancestry cluster. General study results and limits: Earlier analysis found most TCR beta V segments productive about 87% or about 30% of the time.

This clone was counted only a few times. As yet, its antigen is unknown. The PCR ran on 60 Vbeta and 13 Jbeta primers. The table came from immunoSEQ multiplex PCR; TCRdb's copy has only in-frame clones and leaves some out. The sample holds over 200,000 clones, around 64% seen once. The sample comprised PBMCs. The TCR comes from a man aged 35-49 years in good health and CMV-seropositive.

For the CDR3, the DNA is TGTGCCAGCAGCACGTTAGCGGGGCCTCAAGAGACCCAGTACTTC. Protein sequence: CASSTLAGPQETQYF. The chain recombines TRBV7-9 with TRBJ2-5, with TRBD2 identical over 8 bases. Germline V gene sequence: CDR1 SEHNR, CDR2 FQNEAQ (reference sequence). The CDR3 is 15 amino acids. Unmatched junction bases numbered 7, after V lost 5 bases and J lost 2 bases.